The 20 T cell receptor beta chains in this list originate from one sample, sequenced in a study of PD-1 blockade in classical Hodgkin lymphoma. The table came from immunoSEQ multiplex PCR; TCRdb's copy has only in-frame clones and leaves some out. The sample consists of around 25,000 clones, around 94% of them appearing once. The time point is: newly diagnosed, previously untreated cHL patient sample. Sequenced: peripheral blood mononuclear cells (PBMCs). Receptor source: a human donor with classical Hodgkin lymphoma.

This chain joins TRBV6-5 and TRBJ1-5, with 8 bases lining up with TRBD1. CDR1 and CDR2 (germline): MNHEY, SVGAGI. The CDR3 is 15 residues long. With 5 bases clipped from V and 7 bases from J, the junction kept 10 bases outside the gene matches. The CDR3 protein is CASSQFRGREQPQHF. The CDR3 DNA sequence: TGTGCCAGCAGTCAATTCAGGGGGCGAGAGCAGCCCCAGCATTTT.

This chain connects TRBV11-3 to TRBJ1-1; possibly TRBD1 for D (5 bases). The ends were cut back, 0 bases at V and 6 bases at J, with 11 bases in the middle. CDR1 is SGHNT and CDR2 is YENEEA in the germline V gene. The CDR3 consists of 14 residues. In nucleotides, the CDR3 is TGTGCCAGCAGCTTAGATGGAGGGGAACCTGAAGCTTTCTTT. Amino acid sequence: CASSLDGGEPEAFF.

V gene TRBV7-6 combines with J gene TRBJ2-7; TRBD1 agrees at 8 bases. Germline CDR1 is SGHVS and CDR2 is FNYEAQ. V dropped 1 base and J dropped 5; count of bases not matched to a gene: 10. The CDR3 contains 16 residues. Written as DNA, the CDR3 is TGTGCCAGCAGCTTAGGTATAGGATGGACAGGGAACGAGCAGTACTTC. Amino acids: CASSLGIGWTGNEQYF.

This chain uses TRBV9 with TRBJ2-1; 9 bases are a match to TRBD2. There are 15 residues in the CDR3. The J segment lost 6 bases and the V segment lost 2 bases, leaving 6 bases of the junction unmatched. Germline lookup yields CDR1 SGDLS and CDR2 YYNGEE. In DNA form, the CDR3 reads TGTGCCAGCAGCGTCAGCGGGGGGATAGGCAATGAGCAGTTCTTC. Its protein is CASSVSGGIGNEQFF.

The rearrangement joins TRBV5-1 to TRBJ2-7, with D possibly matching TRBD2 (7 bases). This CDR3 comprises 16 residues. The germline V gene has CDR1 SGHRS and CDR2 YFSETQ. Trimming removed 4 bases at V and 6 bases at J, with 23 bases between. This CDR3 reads CASSPLERGAGSEQYF. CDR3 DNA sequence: TGCGCCAGCAGCCCCCTGGAACGGGGGGCCGGCAGCGAGCAGTACTTC. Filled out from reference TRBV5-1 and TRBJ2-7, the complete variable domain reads KAGVTQTPRYLIKTRGQQVTLSCSPISGHRSVSWYQQTPGQGLQFLFEYFSETQRNKGNFPGRFSGRQFSNSRSEMNVSTLELGDSALYLCASSPLERGAGSEQYFGPGTRLTVT.

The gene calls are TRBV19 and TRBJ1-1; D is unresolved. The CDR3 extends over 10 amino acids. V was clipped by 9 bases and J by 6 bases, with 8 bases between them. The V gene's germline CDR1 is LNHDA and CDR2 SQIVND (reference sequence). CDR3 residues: CASLGAEAFF. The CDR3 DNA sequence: TGTGCCAGCCTGGGCGCTGAAGCTTTCTTT. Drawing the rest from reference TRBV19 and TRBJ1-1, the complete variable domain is DGGITQSPKYLFRKEGQNVTLSCEQNLNHDAMYWYRQDPGQGLRLIYYSQIVNDFQKGDIAEGYSVSREKKESFPLTVTSAQKNPTAFYLCASLGAEAFFGQGTRLTVV.

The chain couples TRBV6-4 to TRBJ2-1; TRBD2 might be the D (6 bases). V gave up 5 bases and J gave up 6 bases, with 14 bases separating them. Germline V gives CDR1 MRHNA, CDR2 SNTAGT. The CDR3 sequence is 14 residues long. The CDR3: CASSQRGSLNEQFF. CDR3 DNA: TGTGCCAGCAGTCAACGGGGGTCTCTCAATGAGCAGTTCTTC.

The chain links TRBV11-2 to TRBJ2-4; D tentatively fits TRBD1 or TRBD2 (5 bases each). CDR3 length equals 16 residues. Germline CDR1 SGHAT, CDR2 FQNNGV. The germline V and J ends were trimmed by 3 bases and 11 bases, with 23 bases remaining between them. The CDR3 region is CASSFTTLRDDNVQYF. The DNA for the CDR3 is TGTGCCAGCAGCTTTACGACCCTCCGGGACGACAATGTTCAGTACTTC.

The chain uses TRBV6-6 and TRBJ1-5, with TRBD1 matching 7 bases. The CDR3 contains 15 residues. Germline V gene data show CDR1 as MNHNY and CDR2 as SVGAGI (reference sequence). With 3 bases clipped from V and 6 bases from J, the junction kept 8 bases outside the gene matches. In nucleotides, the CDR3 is TGTGCCAGCAGTTATTCCGACAGGGTAGTTCAGCCCCAGCATTTT. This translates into CASSYSDRVVQPQHF.

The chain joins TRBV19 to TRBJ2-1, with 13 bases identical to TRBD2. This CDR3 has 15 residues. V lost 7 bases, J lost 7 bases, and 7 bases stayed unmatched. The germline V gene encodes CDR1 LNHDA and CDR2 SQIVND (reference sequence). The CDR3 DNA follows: TGTGCCAGTACCCCACTAGCGGGAGGGCCAAATGAGCAGTTCTTC. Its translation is CASTPLAGGPNEQFF.

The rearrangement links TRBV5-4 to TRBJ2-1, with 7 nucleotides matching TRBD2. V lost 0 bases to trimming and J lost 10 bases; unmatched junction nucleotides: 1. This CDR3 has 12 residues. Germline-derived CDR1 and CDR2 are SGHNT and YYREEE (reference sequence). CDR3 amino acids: CASSLARGEQFF. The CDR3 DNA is TGTGCCAGCAGCTTGGCGCGGGGGGAGCAGTTCTTC.

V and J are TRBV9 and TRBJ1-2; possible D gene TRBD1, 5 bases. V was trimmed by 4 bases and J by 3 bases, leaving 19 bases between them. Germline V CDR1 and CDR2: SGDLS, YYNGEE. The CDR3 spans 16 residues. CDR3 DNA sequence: TGTGCCAGCAGCTATACCCGCAGTGGGGACCACTATGGCTACACCTTC. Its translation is CASSYTRSGDHYGYTF.

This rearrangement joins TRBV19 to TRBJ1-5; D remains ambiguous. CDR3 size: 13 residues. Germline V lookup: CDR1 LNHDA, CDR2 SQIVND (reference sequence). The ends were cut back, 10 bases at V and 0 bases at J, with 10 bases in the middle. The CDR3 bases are TGTGCCACCGGGCGGTATAGCAATCAGCCCCAGCATTTT. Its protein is CATGRYSNQPQHF.

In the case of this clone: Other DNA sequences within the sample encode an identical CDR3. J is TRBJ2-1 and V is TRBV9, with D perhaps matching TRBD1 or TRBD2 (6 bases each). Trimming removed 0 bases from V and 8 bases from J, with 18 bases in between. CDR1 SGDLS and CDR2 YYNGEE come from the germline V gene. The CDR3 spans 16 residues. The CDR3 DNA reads TGTGCCAGCAGCGTAGTTGGTGGGGGGCCGGGGCATGAGCAGTTCTTC. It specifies CASSVVGGGPGHEQFF.

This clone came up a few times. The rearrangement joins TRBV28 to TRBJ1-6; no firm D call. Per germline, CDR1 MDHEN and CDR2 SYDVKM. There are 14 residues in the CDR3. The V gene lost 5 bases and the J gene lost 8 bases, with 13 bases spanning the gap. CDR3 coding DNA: TGTGCCAGCAGTCCCACCAGTGCCCATTCACCCCTCCACTTT. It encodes CASSPTSAHSPLHF.

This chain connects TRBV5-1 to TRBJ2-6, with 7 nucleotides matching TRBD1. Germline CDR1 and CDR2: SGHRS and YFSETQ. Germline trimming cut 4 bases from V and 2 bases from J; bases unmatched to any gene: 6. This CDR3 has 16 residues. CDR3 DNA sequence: TGCGCCAGCAGCCTTGACAGGGTCCCTGGGGCCAACGTCCTGACTTTC. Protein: CASSLDRVPGANVLTF.

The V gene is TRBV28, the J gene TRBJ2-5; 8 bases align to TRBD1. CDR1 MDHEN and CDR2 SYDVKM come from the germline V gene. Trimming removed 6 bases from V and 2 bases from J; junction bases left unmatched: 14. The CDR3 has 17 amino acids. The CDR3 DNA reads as TGTGCCAGCAGCGATGGACAGGGCGCTCTTCCGCAAGAGACCCAGTACTTC. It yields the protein CASSDGQGALPQETQYF.

This CDR3 reads CASSGFIQGRASPLHF. The DNA for the CDR3 is TGTGCCAGCAGTGGATTTATCCAGGGGAGGGCTTCACCCCTCCACTTT. The gene calls are TRBV6-1 and TRBJ1-6, with a tentative D call TRBD1 (6 bases). This CDR3 is 16 amino acids long. From germline, CDR1 is MNHNS and CDR2 SASEGT. V lost 4 bases to trimming and J lost 9 bases, with 19 bases between them.

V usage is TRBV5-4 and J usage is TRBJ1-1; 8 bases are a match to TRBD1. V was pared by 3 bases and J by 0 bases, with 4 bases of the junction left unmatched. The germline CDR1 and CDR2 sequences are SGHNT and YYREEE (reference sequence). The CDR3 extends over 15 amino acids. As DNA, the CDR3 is TGTGCCAGCAGCTCGAAGACAGGGGTGAACACTGAAGCTTTCTTT. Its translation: CASSSKTGVNTEAFF.

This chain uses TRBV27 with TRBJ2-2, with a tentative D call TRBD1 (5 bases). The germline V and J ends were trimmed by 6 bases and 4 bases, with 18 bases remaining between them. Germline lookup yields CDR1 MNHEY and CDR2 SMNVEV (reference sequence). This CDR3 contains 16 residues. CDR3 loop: CASRPDSPRVTGELFF. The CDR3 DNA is TGTGCCAGCAGGCCCGACAGCCCACGAGTCACCGGGGAGCTGTTTTTT.